This T cell receptor (beta chain) was sequenced in a study of OX40 agonist ivuxolimab in advanced cancers. Study details: Checkpoint inhibitors had been given previously to approximately 40% of patients.

In its sample, this clone was seen once. One junction end disagrees with the germline gene, perhaps due to a read error. Profiling relied on immunoSEQ multiplex PCR, and the TCRdb table lists in-frame clones only, not all of them. The sample shows about 82,000 clones, 92% of them seen only once. CDR1 is SSHAT and CDR2 is FNYEAQ in the germline V gene (reference sequence). The CDR3 sequence is 15 residues long. This TCR was sampled from an adult with an advanced solid tumor such as melanoma, head and neck, liver or kidney cancer. Sample: CD4+ or CD8+ T cells sorted from blood, taken in a trial of the OX40 agonist ivuxolimab. The chain uses TRBV7-7 and TRBJ1-2; no firm D call. The CDR3 DNA is TGTGCTAGCAGCTCTACCCCCCTCTCCAACTATGGCTACACCTTC. Translation gives CASSSTPLSNYGYTF.